This T cell receptor beta chain emerged from a study of blood T cells in healthy people across ages. Combining a sample-barcoded 5' primer with a J-beta primer mix, a second PCR ran for roughly 7 to 12 cycles. Tags on each cDNA molecule came from a template-switch adaptor with 12 random nucleotides. MiXCR was run by TCRdb on the 5' RACE reads, yielding one entry per CDR3 protein. The sample lists hundreds of thousands of distinct CDR3 sequences, around half seen once, with around 40% in the top ten. Study-wide findings and caveats: Relative to aged donors, long-lived donors carried more naive CD4+ cells and displayed higher diversity.

The CDR3 spans 18 residues. Germline values: CDR1 LGHDT, CDR2 YNNKEL (reference sequence). V lost 3 bases and J 0 bases, leaving 18 bases between the germline ends. As for this clonotype: Antigen: not known.

Sequences were obtained from blood. The rearrangement joins TRBV3-1 to TRBJ2-1, with D uncertain. The clonotype was recovered from a man at least 80 years old in good health. This CDR3 reads CASSHRTTRKSSYNEQFF. The CDR3 DNA reads TGTGCCAGCAGCCATCGGACGACCCGGAAAAGCTCCTACAATGAGCAGTTCTTC.